These 19 T cell receptor beta chains share one sample of origin, sequenced in a study of beta chain features in type 1 diabetes. For these receptors, no antigen is known. The entirety of the isolated RNA underwent reverse transcription, so expressed TCRB transcripts were sequenced. Some clones are missing from TCRdb's copy, which holds only in-frame ones; the method was immunoSEQ multiplex PCR. The sample lists 330,000 or so clones; around 13% were seen once. Overall study results and limits: There was a moderate but significant shortening of TCRB CDR3s in all four CD4+ subsets of Type 1 diabetes patients.

Material: naive CD4+ T cells from blood. Receptor source: a woman aged 18-30 years with type 1 diabetes.

V is TRBV5-1 and J is TRBJ2-3; no definite D call. The CDR3 is 15 residues long. Trimming pared 1 base from V and 4 bases from J, leaving 13 bases between. The germline V gene has CDR1 SGHRS and CDR2 YFSETQ. CDR3 DNA: TGCGCCAGCAGCTTGTTCTACAGTACTGCAGATACGCAGTATTTT. Translated, it gives CASSLFYSTADTQYF.

The chain employs TRBV7-2 and TRBJ1-4, with D uncertain. The CDR3 is 14 residues long. The germline CDR1 and CDR2 sequences are SGHTA and FQGNSA. V gave up 5 bases and J gave up 2 bases, with 9 bases separating them. CDR3 loop: CASSPTRTNEKLFF. The DNA of the CDR3 is TGTGCCAGCAGCCCGACAAGGACTAATGAAAAACTGTTTTTT.

The V call is TRBV18, the J call TRBJ2-7; a weak D match, TRBD1 (6 bases). CDR3 length equals 15 residues. Germline CDR1 reads KGHSH; CDR2 reads LQKENI. V gave up 3 bases and J gave up 3 bases, with 15 bases separating them. The CDR3 loop is CASSPSTGTYYEQYF. CDR3 coding DNA: TGTGCCAGCTCACCTTCGACAGGAACCTACTACGAGCAGTACTTC. Together with reference TRBV18 and TRBJ2-7, the CDR3 gives the full variable domain: NAGVMQNPRHLVRRRGQEARLRCSPMKGHSHVYWYRQLPEEGLKFMVYLQKENIIDESGMPKERFSAEFPKEGPSILRIQQVVRGDSAAYFCASSPSTGTYYEQYFGPGTRLTVT.

The CDR3 loop reads CASSLGIATDTQYF. CDR3 DNA: TGTGCCAGCAGCTTAGGAATAGCCACAGATACGCAGTATTTT. The chain employs TRBV7-2 and TRBJ2-3; D unclear. Trimming shortened V by 1 base and J by 2 bases, and 7 bases separated the two germline ends. This CDR3 has 14 amino acids. Germline lookup yields CDR1 SGHTA and CDR2 FQGNSA.

V usage is TRBV5-1 and J usage is TRBJ2-2, with TRBD2 matching over 9 bases. The J segment lost 5 bases and the V segment lost 4 bases, leaving 15 bases of the junction unmatched. Germline V gives CDR1 SGHRS, CDR2 YFSETQ. This CDR3 comprises 18 residues. DNA of the CDR3: TGCGCCAGCAGCCAAGGGACGGGTAGGGGACTAGCTACCGGGGAGCTGTTTTTT. Translation gives CASSQGTGRGLATGELFF.

V usage is TRBV29-1 and J usage is TRBJ1-2; 7 nucleotides agree with TRBD1. V lost 6 bases, J lost 5 bases, and 9 bases stayed unmatched. Germline V gene sequence: CDR1 SQVTM, CDR2 ANQGSEA. This CDR3 region has 13 residues. CDR3 loop: CSVDDRDGYGYTF. DNA for the CDR3: TGCAGCGTCGATGACAGGGATGGGTATGGCTACACCTTC.

The table lists this clone with a few counts. The V and J genes are TRBV29-1 and TRBJ2-1, with D unclear. V was clipped by 4 bases and J by 4 bases, with 8 bases between them. Germline lookup yields CDR1 SQVTM and CDR2 ANQGSEA. The CDR3 is made up of 12 amino acids. The CDR3 spells CSVAESYNEQFF. DNA for the CDR3: TGCAGCGTTGCTGAGTCTTACAATGAGCAGTTCTTC.

The chain has TRBV5-4 and TRBJ2-2, with D unclear. The germline gives CDR1 SGHNT, CDR2 YYREEE (reference sequence). Trimming removed 0 bases at V and 4 bases at J, with 7 bases between. The CDR3 extends over 14 amino acids. CDR3 region: CASSLGLATGELFF. The CDR3 nucleotides are TGTGCCAGCAGCTTGGGTTTGGCCACCGGGGAGCTGTTTTTT.

This chain links TRBV7-2 with TRBJ2-5; 7 nucleotides agree with TRBD2. Germline V lookup: CDR1 SGHTA, CDR2 FQGNSA. CDR3 length: 15 amino acids. The J segment lost 0 bases and the V segment lost 5 bases, leaving 6 bases of the junction unmatched. The CDR3 is CASSPLATDQETQYF. DNA for the CDR3: TGTGCCAGCAGCCCACTAGCGACCGACCAAGAGACCCAGTACTTC.

This clone appeared a few times. The rearrangement links TRBV7-3 to TRBJ2-3; the D is unclear. Germline-derived CDR1 and CDR2 are SGHTA and FQGTGA. Trimming stripped 5 bases from V and 10 bases from J, with 16 bases between. This CDR3 is 13 amino acids long. The CDR3 coding sequence is TGTGCCAGCAGCACAGACCTACTTCAGGCGCAGTATTTT. It is translated as CASSTDLLQAQYF.

Notes on this clone: Other DNA sequences in the sample encode the same CDR3. This chain joins TRBV9 and TRBJ2-3; a weak D match, TRBD2 (5 bases). CDR1 is SGDLS, CDR2 YYNGEE, per germline. This CDR3 is built from 15 residues. The germline V and J ends were trimmed by 0 bases and 1 base, with 9 bases remaining between them. The CDR3 loop reads CASSVGLAGTDTQYF. DNA of the CDR3: TGTGCCAGCAGCGTAGGGCTAGCAGGCACAGATACGCAGTATTTT.

The chain recombines TRBV29-1 with TRBJ2-7, with D tentatively TRBD1 (5 bases). This CDR3 is 12 amino acids long. V was cut by 6 bases and J by 5 bases, with 14 bases left in between. Germline values: CDR1 SQVTM, CDR2 ANQGSEA. CDR3 amino acids: CSVVTTVHEQYF. The CDR3 coding sequence is TGCAGCGTCGTAACGACAGTTCACGAGCAGTACTTC.

The chain couples TRBV7-3 to TRBJ2-1; possible D gene TRBD2, 5 bases. The CDR3 extends over 16 amino acids. CDR1 is SGHTA, CDR2 FQGTGA, per germline. Deletions cut 4 bases from V and 7 bases from J, with 20 bases between. The CDR3, as DNA: TGTGCCAGCAGCTACCGACCGGGCCCCCGAGGGAATGAGCAGTTCTTC. It yields the protein CASSYRPGPRGNEQFF.

This chain uses TRBV9 with TRBJ2-6; TRBD2 aligns across 9 bases. In germline, CDR1 is SGDLS, CDR2 YYNGEE. The CDR3 has 17 residues. V trimming: 2 bases; J trimming: 0 bases; junction bases outside the gene matches: 3. In DNA, the CDR3 is TGTGCCAGCAGCGTTGGTAGCGGGAGCTCTGGGGCCAACGTCCTGACTTTC. Amino acids: CASSVGSGSSGANVLTF.

A few counts support this clone. This chain uses TRBV18 with TRBJ2-7, with 8 bases aligning to TRBD1. The trim removed 2 bases at V and 5 bases at J, leaving 5 bases unmatched. The CDR3 sequence is 14 residues long. Germline V CDR1 and CDR2: KGHSH, LQKENI. CDR3 region: CASSPRTGTDEQYF. The CDR3 DNA reads TGTGCCAGCTCACCAAGGACAGGGACTGACGAGCAGTACTTC.

This clone was detected only a few times. The sample holds other DNA sequences that translate to the same CDR3. This rearrangement joins TRBV5-1 to TRBJ2-7, with a possible D match to TRBD1 (5 bases). Between the trimmed V and J ends, which lost 0 bases and 2 bases, there was a span of 9 bases. The CDR3 is 14 amino acids. Germline CDR1 reads SGHRS; CDR2 reads YFSETQ. CDR3 sequence reads: CASSLGDSPYEQYF. The CDR3 nucleotides are TGCGCCAGCAGCTTGGGAGACAGTCCCTACGAGCAGTACTTC.

CDR3 sequence: CASSLARQGGGYTF. Written as DNA, the CDR3 is TGTGCCAGCAGTCTAGCGCGACAGGGCGGTGGCTACACCTTC. The J gene is TRBJ1-2, the V gene TRBV27; 7 nucleotides line up with TRBD1. CDR1 is MNHEY and CDR2 is SMNVEV in the germline V gene (reference sequence). The CDR3 covers 14 residues. Trimming cost V 5 bases and J 7 bases; bases outside gene matches: 10.

CDR3 sequence (DNA): TGTGCCAGCAGCCAAGATCGGACACCTTCCTACAATGAGCAGTTCTTC. It is translated as CASSQDRTPSYNEQFF. The chain employs TRBV14 and TRBJ2-1; D may be TRBD1 (5 bases). CDR1 is SGHDN and CDR2 is FVKESK in the germline V gene. The CDR3 extends over 16 amino acids. The ends were cut back, 0 bases at V and 1 base at J, with 10 bases in the middle.

This clone has only a few counts. This chain joins TRBV7-9 and TRBJ2-2, with 11 bases lining up with TRBD2. The germline gives CDR1 SEHNR, CDR2 FQNEAQ (reference sequence). Trimming removed 8 bases from V and 0 bases from J; junction bases left unmatched: 5. The CDR3 runs to 16 residues. The CDR3 spells CASQNSGRANTGELFF. CDR3 sequence (DNA): TGTGCCAGCCAAAATAGCGGGAGGGCGAACACCGGGGAGCTGTTTTTT.